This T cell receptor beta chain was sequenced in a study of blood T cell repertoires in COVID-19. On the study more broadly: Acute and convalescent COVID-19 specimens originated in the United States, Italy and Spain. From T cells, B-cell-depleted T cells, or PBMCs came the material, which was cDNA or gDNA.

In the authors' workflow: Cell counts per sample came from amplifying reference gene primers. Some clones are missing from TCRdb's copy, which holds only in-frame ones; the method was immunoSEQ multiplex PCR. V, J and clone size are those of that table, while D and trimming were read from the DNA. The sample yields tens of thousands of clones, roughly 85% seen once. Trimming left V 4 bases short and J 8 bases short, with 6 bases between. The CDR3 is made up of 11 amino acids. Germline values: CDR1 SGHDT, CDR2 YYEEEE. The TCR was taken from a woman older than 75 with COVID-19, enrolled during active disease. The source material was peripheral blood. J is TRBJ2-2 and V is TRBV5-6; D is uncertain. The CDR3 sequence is CASSTQGELFF. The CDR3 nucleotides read TGTGCCAGCAGCACTCAAGGGGAGCTGTTTTTT.